The 9 T cell receptor beta chains presented below share a single source sample, sequenced in a study of T cell responses to AZD1222 COVID-19 vaccine. Sequencing used immunoSEQ multiplex PCR; TCRdb keeps in-frame clones, though not all of them. The sample lists 60,000 or so clones, 75% to 85% occurring once. Here the sequenced sample was peripheral blood, taken on day 0 of AZD1222 vaccination. All receptors come from an adult in good health.

The chain recombines TRBV18 with TRBJ1-2; 11 nucleotides match TRBD1. The ends lost 5 bases at V and 6 bases at J; junction bases unmatched: 5. From germline, CDR1 is KGHSH and CDR2 LQKENI. This CDR3 contains 14 residues. In DNA, the CDR3 is TGTGCCAGCTCAGCGATGGGACAGGGGGATGGCTACACCTTC. This encodes CASSAMGQGDGYTF.

This rearrangement joins TRBV11-2 to TRBJ2-3, with 11 positions matching TRBD2. Trimming removed 4 bases from V and 3 bases from J; junction bases left unmatched: 3. Germline CDR1 SGHAT, CDR2 FQNNGV. This CDR3 region has 15 residues. This CDR3 reads CASSSTSGATDTQYF. In nucleotides, the CDR3 is TGTGCCAGCAGCTCGACTAGCGGGGCAACAGATACGCAGTATTTT. The entire variable domain, with the rest obtained from reference TRBV11-2 and TRBJ2-3, is as follows: EAGVAQSPRYKIIEKRQSVAFWCNPISGHATLYWYQQILGQGPKLLIQFQNNGVVDDSQLPKDRFSAERLKGVDSTLKIQPAKLEDSAVYLCASSSTSGATDTQYFGPGTRLTVL.

The V call is TRBV5-6, the J call TRBJ2-7, with 12 bases that match TRBD2. The CDR3 has 15 residues. The V segment lost 5 bases and the J segment 2 bases; nucleotides outside the gene matches: 5. Germline V gene data show CDR1 as SGHDT and CDR2 as YYEEEE. DNA for the CDR3: TGTGCCAGCAGAGGGACTAGCGGGCTCACCTACGAGCAGTACGTC. This encodes CASRGTSGLTYEQYV.

The chain carries TRBV28 and TRBJ1-3; D may be TRBD1 (5 bases). This CDR3 comprises 16 residues. Germline V gives CDR1 MDHEN, CDR2 SYDVKM. V lost 5 bases to trimming and J lost 0 bases, with 14 bases between them. The CDR3, as DNA: TGTGCCAGCAGTGGGGCGGGATTTTTCTCTGGAAACACCATATATTTT. This sequence encodes CASSGAGFFSGNTIYF.

The J gene is TRBJ2-7, the V gene TRBV11-2; 8 bases fit TRBD1. The CDR3 is 15 amino acids. After removal of 4 bases from V and 5 bases from J, the junction contained 10 bases not matched to a gene. The germline CDR1 and CDR2 sequences are SGHAT and FQNNGV. The CDR3, as DNA: TGTGCCAGCAGCTCCAGGGGACAGGCAGGGGACGAGCAGTACTTC. Translating it yields CASSSRGQAGDEQYF.

The DNA for the CDR3 is TGTGCCAGCAGCTTAGCCCGAGCAGGGGCCAACGTCCTGACTTTC. It codes for CASSLARAGANVLTF. The chain carries TRBV7-8 and TRBJ2-6; D call uncertain. The CDR3 spans 15 residues. Deletions cut 0 bases from V and 4 bases from J, with 7 bases between. The germline gives CDR1 SGHVS, CDR2 FQNEAQ.

This rearrangement joins TRBV11-1 to TRBJ2-2; D may be TRBD1 (5 bases). The V gene lost 5 bases and the J gene lost 3 bases, with 13 bases spanning the gap. The CDR3 runs to 15 residues. From germline, CDR1 is SGHAT and CDR2 FQDESV (reference sequence). The CDR3 DNA follows: TGTGCCAGCAGCCCGGTGGCAGGGTACACCGGGGAGCTGTTTTTT. Protein: CASSPVAGYTGELFF.

This clone showed up just once. This chain links TRBV7-8 with TRBJ1-2; a weak D match, TRBD1 (5 bases). The CDR3 is made up of 15 amino acids. Trimming removed 1 base from V and 8 bases from J, with 17 bases in between. CDR1 and CDR2 from the germline V gene are SGHVS and FQNEAQ. The CDR3 region has the DNA TGTGCCAGCAGCTTAGTAAGCGGGCAGGGTCAGGGCTACACCTTC. Translated, it gives CASSLVSGQGQGYTF.

This clone was observed a handful of times. The chain uses TRBV6-5 and TRBJ2-3; D uncertain. The germline CDR1 and CDR2 sequences are MNHEY and SVGAGI. CDR3 length: 14 residues. Trimming shortened V by 3 bases and J by 1 base, and 8 bases separated the two germline ends. For the CDR3, the DNA is TGTGCCAGCAGTTATTACCAACGCACAGATACGCAGTATTTT. Protein: CASSYYQRTDTQYF.